Shown below are 30 T cell receptor beta chains from a single sample sequenced in a study of T cell responses to AZD1222 COVID-19 vaccine. The repertoire was sequenced with immunoSEQ multiplex PCR; TCRdb's copy has only in-frame clones and lacks some. Seen here are 90,000 to 100,000 clones, 80% to 90% observed once, and the top ten hold under 8.5%. The starting material was peripheral blood, obtained on day 0 of AZD1222 vaccination. Every receptor here comes from an adult in good health.

The rearrangement joins TRBV28 to TRBJ1-4; possible D gene TRBD1, 5 bases. Per germline, CDR1 MDHEN and CDR2 SYDVKM. The CDR3 spans 14 residues. The ends were cut back, 5 bases at V and 0 bases at J, with 7 bases in the middle. Written as DNA, the CDR3 is TGTGCCAGCAGTCCAGGGTCAACTAATGAAAAACTGTTTTTT. This encodes CASSPGSTNEKLFF.

This sequence joins TRBV3-1 (or the pseudogene TRBV3-2) and TRBJ2-5; TRBD1 aligns across 8 bases. The CDR3 is made up of 15 amino acids. Germline V CDR1 and CDR2: LGHDT, YNNKEL (reference sequence). J lost 4 bases, V lost 4 bases, and 8 bases had no gene match. The CDR3 sequence is CASSPQGAGSETQYF. As DNA, the CDR3 is TGTGCCAGCAGCCCGCAGGGGGCCGGTTCAGAGACCCAGTACTTC.

This chain uses TRBV5-1 with TRBJ2-1; 8 positions agree with TRBD2. CDR1 is SGHRS, CDR2 YFSETQ, per germline. The CDR3 contains 17 residues. V was clipped by 2 bases and J by 6 bases; unmatched bases: 13. For the CDR3, the DNA is TGCGCCAGCAGCTTAACCTCTGCCAGCGGGAGATTCAATGAGCAGTTCTTC. Its translation: CASSLTSASGRFNEQFF.

The chain has TRBV7-2 and TRBJ2-7; D is perhaps TRBD1 (6 bases). CDR3 length: 14 residues. Trimming removed 3 bases from V and 0 bases from J, with 9 bases in between. CDR1 is SGHTA and CDR2 is FQGNSA in the germline V gene. The CDR3 DNA is TGTGCCAGCAGCTTGACAGGCGTCTCCTACGAGCAGTACTTC. It specifies CASSLTGVSYEQYF. Variable domain in full (rest from reference TRBV7-2 and TRBJ2-7): GAGVSQSPSNKVTEKGKDVELRCDPISGHTALYWYRQSLGQGLEFLIYFQGNSAPDKSGLPSDRFSAERTGGSVSTLTIQRTQQEDSAVYLCASSLTGVSYEQYFGPGTRLTVT.

The gene calls are TRBV18 and TRBJ2-6; 8 bases are a match to TRBD1. This CDR3 is 17 amino acids long. V was clipped by 3 bases and J by 0 bases; unmatched bases: 4. Germline CDR1 and CDR2: KGHSH and LQKENI. CDR3 sequence (DNA): TGTGCCAGCTCACCGGGACAGGTGCCCTCTGGGGCCAACGTCCTGACTTTC. Translating it yields CASSPGQVPSGANVLTF.

The CDR3 DNA is TGTGCCACCAGCAGAGGGGGGTCAGGGGCGCGAGGCTACACCTTC. Amino acids: CATSRGGSGARGYTF. The V call is TRBV15, the J call TRBJ1-2; D possibly corresponds to TRBD1 (6 bases). V lost 1 base, J lost 8 bases, and 17 bases lay in between. CDR3 length equals 15 residues. Germline V gene sequence: CDR1 LNHNV, CDR2 YYDKDF (reference sequence).

The gene calls are TRBV6-1 and TRBJ2-7, with D tentatively TRBD1 (5 bases). The CDR3 covers 16 residues. CDR1 and CDR2 from the germline V gene are MNHNS and SASEGT. Trimming cost V 1 base and J 3 bases, with 16 bases left between them. CDR3 DNA: TGTGCCAGCAGTGAAGACTGGGCAGGGCTCTACTACGAGCAGTACTTC. Encoded protein: CASSEDWAGLYYEQYF.

The chain combines TRBV5-1 with TRBJ2-7; 8 nucleotides agree with TRBD1. Unmatched junction bases numbered 3, after V lost 1 base and J lost 3 bases. The CDR3 loop spans 14 amino acids. Germline loops: CDR1 SGHRS, CDR2 YFSETQ. CDR3 sequence reads: CASSLRRGLYEQYF. The CDR3 nucleotides read TGCGCCAGCAGCTTGCGCAGGGGGCTCTACGAGCAGTACTTC.

The rearrangement uses TRBV7-7 and TRBJ2-5; TRBD1 matches 8 bases. V was clipped by 4 bases and J by 2 bases; unmatched bases: 6. Germline V lookup: CDR1 SSHAT, CDR2 FNYEAQ (reference sequence). The CDR3 consists of 15 residues. The CDR3 sequence is CASSSGQGGQETQYF. DNA of the CDR3: TGTGCCAGCAGCTCCGGACAGGGAGGACAAGAGACCCAGTACTTC.

The chain is built from TRBV28 and TRBJ1-2, with D unclear. V dropped 3 bases and J dropped 4 bases, with 12 bases sitting between them. The CDR3 has 14 residues. The germline V gene encodes CDR1 MDHEN and CDR2 SYDVKM. CDR3 region: CASSFFQDSYGYTF. The CDR3, as DNA: TGTGCCAGCAGTTTTTTCCAGGACTCCTATGGCTACACCTTC.

J is TRBJ1-1 and V is TRBV9, with TRBD1 as a possible D gene (6 bases). Germline V gene data show CDR1 as SGDLS and CDR2 as YYNGEE. The CDR3 sequence is 14 residues long. V was shortened by 4 bases and J by 0 bases, with 10 bases between the two germline ends. The CDR3 sequence is CASSTGQLNTEAFF. The DNA of the CDR3 is TGTGCCAGCAGCACCGGACAGTTGAACACTGAAGCTTTCTTT.

This chain links TRBV7-2 with TRBJ1-5, with a weak D call TRBD1 (6 bases). The germline V and J ends were trimmed by 4 bases and 0 bases, with 19 bases remaining between them. CDR3 length equals 18 residues. Germline V gives CDR1 SGHTA, CDR2 FQGNSA. This CDR3 reads CASSSTPRGPYSNQPQHF. The CDR3 region has the DNA TGTGCCAGCAGCTCAACACCCAGGGGACCGTATAGCAATCAGCCCCAGCATTTT. Full variable domain (remainder filled in from reference TRBV7-2 and TRBJ1-5): GAGVSQSPSNKVTEKGKDVELRCDPISGHTALYWYRQSLGQGLEFLIYFQGNSAPDKSGLPSDRFSAERTGGSVSTLTIQRTQQEDSAVYLCASSSTPRGPYSNQPQHFGDGTRLSIL.

The chain recombines TRBV10-3 with TRBJ2-5; possibly TRBD1 for D (5 bases). There are 15 residues in the CDR3. CDR1 ENHRY and CDR2 SYGVKD come from the germline V gene. V was cut by 0 bases and J by 4 bases, with 12 bases left in between. This CDR3 is CAISESRQGGETQYF. CDR3 nucleotide sequence: TGTGCCATCAGTGAGTCGCGGCAGGGTGGAGAGACCCAGTACTTC.

J is TRBJ1-1 and V is TRBV30; 10 bases are shared with TRBD1. The CDR3 covers 17 residues. With 6 bases clipped from V and 3 bases from J, the junction kept 16 bases outside the gene matches. The V gene's germline CDR1 is GTSNPN and CDR2 SVGIG (reference sequence). This chain's CDR3 is CACNPPGTGVGDTEAFF. CDR3 sequence (DNA): TGTGCCTGCAATCCCCCGGGGACAGGGGTAGGGGACACTGAAGCTTTCTTT. Full variable domain (outside the CDR3, taken from reference TRBV30 and TRBJ1-1): SQTIHQWPATLVQPVGSPLSLECTVEGTSNPNLYWYRQAAGRGLQLLFYSVGIGQISSEVPQNLSASRPQDRQFILSSKKLLLSDSGFYLCACNPPGTGVGDTEAFFGQGTRLTVV.

The chain is built from TRBV30 and TRBJ2-2; no definite D call. CDR3 length: 13 amino acids. The V end lost 1 base, the J end lost 6 bases, and 9 bases lay between the germline ends. Looked up from germline, CDR1 is GTSNPN and CDR2 is SVGIG (reference sequence). DNA for the CDR3: TGTGCCTGGAGTGGCGGCGTGCCCGGGGAGCTGTTTTTT. Protein product: CAWSGGVPGELFF.

This chain connects TRBV19 to TRBJ1-3; D gene uncertain. The CDR3 runs to 17 residues. Between the trimmed V and J ends, which lost 7 bases and 0 bases, there was a span of 19 bases. Looked up from germline, CDR1 is LNHDA and CDR2 is SQIVND (reference sequence). The CDR3 bases are TGTGCCAGTACCGCCGGAAGGTATTGGAGCTCTGGAAACACCATATATTTT. It specifies CASTAGRYWSSGNTIYF.

The chain recombines TRBV5-1 with TRBJ1-1; D remains unclear. V shed 3 bases and J shed 0 bases, with 9 bases lying between them. CDR1 is SGHRS, CDR2 YFSETQ, per germline. The CDR3 length is 14 residues. CDR3 coding DNA: TGCGCCAGCAGCTCCGGCAGCTTGAACACTGAAGCTTTCTTT. This translates into CASSSGSLNTEAFF.

This chain links TRBV5-6 with TRBJ1-5; 7 bases map to TRBD1. Trimming removed 0 bases from V and 6 bases from J; junction bases left unmatched: 6. This CDR3 is built from 15 residues. Germline V gene sequence: CDR1 SGHDT, CDR2 YYEEEE. The CDR3 region has the DNA TGTGCCAGCAGCTTGGACAGGGGCCTAGGTCAGCCCCAGCATTTT. It specifies CASSLDRGLGQPQHF.

The chain links TRBV9 to TRBJ1-6; D gene unclear. The germline gives CDR1 SGDLS, CDR2 YYNGEE. The CDR3 covers 12 residues. V was cut by 3 bases and J by 9 bases, with 7 bases left in between. Here the CDR3 reads CASSEPGSPLHF. The CDR3 DNA reads TGTGCCAGCAGCGAACCGGGTTCACCCCTCCACTTT. The full variable domain, completed using reference TRBV9 and TRBJ1-6, is DSGVTQTPKHLITATGQRVTLRCSPRSGDLSVYWYQQSLDQGLQFLIQYYNGEERAKGNILERFSAQQFPDLHSELNLSSLELGDSALYFCASSEPGSPLHFGNGTRLTVT.

This sequence joins TRBV9 and TRBJ2-3; the D gene is possibly TRBD1 (7 bases). CDR1 and CDR2 (germline): SGDLS, YYNGEE. This CDR3 contains 17 residues. Deletions cut 1 base from V and 2 bases from J, with 17 bases between. Here the CDR3 DNA reads TGTGCCAGCAGCGTAAAATTAAGGAGGGGGCCCACAGATACGCAGTATTTT. Its translation: CASSVKLRRGPTDTQYF.

The rearrangement joins TRBV5-6 to TRBJ2-5; D call uncertain. Germline CDR1 reads SGHDT; CDR2 reads YYEEEE. The CDR3 covers 16 residues. The V end was cut by 2 bases, the J end by 5 bases, with 19 bases between. CDR3 nucleotides: TGTGCCAGCAGCTTAAATGGCCTTGGGAATGGGGAGACCCAGTACTTC. This codes for CASSLNGLGNGETQYF.

The CDR3 here is CASSKTGGGGNQPQHF. CDR3 nucleotide sequence: TGTGCCAGCAGTAAAACAGGGGGAGGGGGCAATCAGCCCCAGCATTTT. The gene calls are TRBV2 and TRBJ1-5; TRBD1 matches 8 bases. J was trimmed by 2 bases and V by 5 bases; bases with no gene match: 8. The CDR3 runs to 16 residues. In germline, CDR1 is SNHLY, CDR2 FYNNEI.

Here the CDR3 DNA reads TGTGCCAGCAGCTTGGAACAGGGGCTAGGGGAGACCCAGTACTTC. It encodes CASSLEQGLGETQYF. V is TRBV5-4 and J is TRBJ2-5; 7 bases align to TRBD1. Trimming took 0 bases from V and 5 from J; bases not matched to a gene: 7. The CDR3 runs to 15 residues. In germline, CDR1 is SGHNT, CDR2 YYREEE (reference sequence).

This clone was seen only a few times. The chain employs TRBV6-6 and TRBJ2-1; D is unclear. V lost 6 bases and J 8 bases, leaving 17 bases between the germline ends. The CDR3 is 14 amino acids. Germline CDR1 MNHNY, CDR2 SVGAGI (reference sequence). The CDR3 is CASSQPGYFHEQFF. As DNA, the CDR3 is TGTGCCAGCAGCCAGCCCGGGTACTTTCATGAGCAGTTCTTC.

Only one count was recorded for this clone. V gene TRBV19 combines with J gene TRBJ1-3, with unresolved D. V was pared by 8 bases and J by 4 bases, with 15 bases between. Germline CDR1 LNHDA, CDR2 SQIVND (reference sequence). This CDR3 region has 14 residues. The CDR3 region has the DNA TGTGCCAGTGATGGCCTGGGGTCCGGAAACACCATATATTTT. Protein sequence: CASDGLGSGNTIYF.

The chain recombines TRBV5-4 with TRBJ2-3; perhaps D is TRBD1 or TRBD2 (5 bases each). V was cut by 5 bases and J by 3 bases, with 16 bases left in between. This CDR3 is 15 amino acids long. The V gene's germline CDR1 is SGHNT and CDR2 YYREEE (reference sequence). CDR3 sequence reads: CASRRDLILTDTQYF. Written as DNA, the CDR3 is TGTGCCAGCAGGAGGGACCTGATTCTTACAGATACGCAGTATTTT.

The chain carries TRBV9 and TRBJ1-5; a weak D match, TRBD1 (5 bases). CDR1 is SGDLS and CDR2 is YYNGEE in the germline V gene. The CDR3 has 14 residues. V shed 0 bases and J shed 9 bases, with 13 bases lying between them. CDR3 loop: CASSVAGAVWPQHF. CDR3 DNA sequence: TGTGCCAGCAGCGTAGCTGGGGCGGTGTGGCCCCAGCATTTT.

V is TRBV4-2 and J is TRBJ2-1; D gene uncertain. The CDR3 is 15 amino acids. Trimming cost V 5 bases and J 1 base, with 12 bases left between them. Germline-derived CDR1 and CDR2 are LGHNA and YNFKEQ. The CDR3 bases are TGTGCCAGCAGCACCCAGACCGGTTCCTACAATGAGCAGTTCTTC. Translated, it gives CASSTQTGSYNEQFF.

V and J are TRBV28 and TRBJ1-5; no definite D call. This CDR3 has 15 residues. Germline V gene lookup returns CDR1 MDHEN and CDR2 SYDVKM. V lost 6 bases to trimming and J lost 6 bases, with 18 bases between them. DNA of the CDR3: TGTGCCAGCAGCCCCCAACCAAGGTCGGGTCAGCCCCAGCATTTT. Amino acid sequence: CASSPQPRSGQPQHF.

This clone was observed a single time. The gene calls are TRBV28 and TRBJ2-3; no firm D call. Between the trimmed V and J ends, which lost 6 bases and 6 bases, there was a span of 10 bases. This CDR3 is built from 12 residues. The germline V gene has CDR1 MDHEN and CDR2 SYDVKM. This CDR3 is CASSPLGDTQYF. The CDR3 DNA reads TGTGCCAGCAGCCCATTGGGGGATACGCAGTATTTT.